The 15 T cell receptor beta chains in this list originate from one sample, sequenced in a study of blood T cell repertoires in COVID-19. Sequencing used immunoSEQ multiplex PCR; TCRdb keeps in-frame clones, though not all of them. The sample includes under 150,000 clones, around four fifths seen only once; the top ten take around 25%. The sample taken for sequencing was peripheral blood. Source of these receptors: a human donor in a cohort sampled during active COVID-19.

The rearrangement joins TRBV6-1 to TRBJ2-1, with TRBD2 identical over 9 bases. Per the germline V gene, CDR1 is MNHNS and CDR2 is SASEGT. CDR3 length: 15 residues. The V gene end was trimmed by 2 bases and the J gene end by 7 bases; junction bases not matched to a gene: 6. DNA of the CDR3: TGTGCCAGCAGTGAATTCAGCGGGAGGATTAATGAGCAGTTCTTC. Protein product: CASSEFSGRINEQFF.

This rearrangement joins TRBV18 to TRBJ1-5, with 7 bases matching TRBD1. V was pared by 2 bases and J by 4 bases, with 2 bases of the junction left unmatched. Germline-derived CDR1 and CDR2 are KGHSH and LQKENI. There are 14 residues in the CDR3. CDR3 in DNA: TGTGCCAGCTCACCAGGGACAGTGAATCAGCCCCAGCATTTT. This sequence encodes CASSPGTVNQPQHF.

The chain joins TRBV28 to TRBJ1-2; D is possibly TRBD1 (5 bases). CDR3 length equals 12 residues. The V end lost 5 bases, the J end lost 11 bases, and 15 bases lay between the germline ends. The V gene's germline CDR1 is MDHEN and CDR2 SYDVKM. This CDR3 is CASSPPGGRYTF. In DNA, the CDR3 is TGTGCCAGCAGTCCCCCGGGGGGACGTTACACCTTC.

V and J are TRBV6-5 and TRBJ1-5, with a possible D match to TRBD1 (5 bases). Between the trimmed V and J ends, which lost 6 bases and 2 bases, there was a span of 14 bases. The CDR3 totals 15 residues. Germline V CDR1 and CDR2: MNHEY, SVGAGI. DNA of the CDR3: TGTGCCAGCAGAACCCTAGGGGTTGGCAATCAGCCCCAGCATTTT. It specifies CASRTLGVGNQPQHF.

This clone was detected only once. The J gene is TRBJ1-2, the V gene TRBV28, with TRBD1 matching over 12 bases. CDR1 MDHEN and CDR2 SYDVKM come from the germline V gene. With V trimmed by 5 bases and J by 6 bases, 13 bases remained unmatched. The CDR3 loop spans 17 amino acids. The chain's CDR3 is CASSRGPGRDRGHGYTF. The CDR3 DNA reads as TGTGCCAGCAGTAGAGGACCCGGCCGGGACAGGGGGCATGGCTACACCTTC.

About this clone: The identical CDR3 is also encoded by other nucleotide sequences in the sample. The chain employs TRBV5-1 and TRBJ2-7, with D perhaps matching TRBD2 (5 bases). V lost 0 bases, J lost 0 bases, and 7 bases lay in between. The CDR3 has 14 amino acids. Germline V gene sequence: CDR1 SGHRS, CDR2 YFSETQ. CDR3 loop: CASSLEGSSYEQYF. In nucleotides, the CDR3 is TGCGCCAGCAGCTTGGAAGGGAGCTCCTACGAGCAGTACTTC.

This sequence joins TRBV19 and TRBJ2-7, with 11 positions matching TRBD2. Germline V gene lookup returns CDR1 LNHDA and CDR2 SQIVND (reference sequence). Trimming removed 4 bases from V and 5 bases from J; junction bases left unmatched: 4. The length of the CDR3 is 14 residues. CDR3 in DNA: TGTGCCAGTAGTAGAAGACTAGCGGGAAACGAGCAGTACTTC. Protein product: CASSRRLAGNEQYF.

The chain is built from TRBV15 and TRBJ1-4, with D possibly TRBD1 on 6 matching bases. Germline CDR1 reads LNHNV; CDR2 reads YYDKDF (reference sequence). The ends were cut back, 0 bases at V and 8 bases at J, with 13 bases in the middle. This CDR3 contains 15 residues. CDR3 loop: CATSRDKRGTEKLFF. CDR3 DNA: TGTGCCACCAGCAGAGATAAAAGGGGGACGGAAAAACTGTTTTTT.

The chain has TRBV7-9 and TRBJ1-1; the D is unclear. CDR3 length equals 15 residues. Trimming took off 4 bases at V and 3 bases at J, with 15 bases between the two ends. Germline V gene lookup returns CDR1 SEHNR and CDR2 FQNEAQ (reference sequence). The CDR3 reads CASSSPQYTYTEAFF. CDR3 DNA sequence: TGTGCCAGCAGCTCCCCTCAATACACATACACTGAAGCTTTCTTT.

The chain couples TRBV6-2 or TRBV6-3 to TRBJ1-6, with a possible D match to TRBD1 (5 bases). The CDR3 spans 14 residues. Between the trimmed V and J ends, which lost 2 bases and 9 bases, there was a span of 11 bases. The germline gives CDR1 MNHEY, CDR2 SVGEGT. CDR3 region: CASSYEEGVSPLHF. The CDR3 DNA reads as TGTGCCAGCAGTTACGAGGAAGGGGTTTCACCCCTCCACTTT.

On this clone itself: At one end, the junction sequence differs from germline, possibly due to a read error. The rearrangement joins TRBV6-1 to TRBJ1-1; 10 positions agree with TRBD1. The CDR3 has 15 residues. Germline CDR1 reads MNHNS; CDR2 reads SASEGT. This CDR3 is CASREDRGRGTEAFF. The CDR3 nucleotides read TGTGCCAGCAGGGAAGACAGGGGGCGAGGTACTGAAGCTTTCTTT.

The rearrangement joins TRBV29-1 to TRBJ2-2; the D is unclear. In germline, CDR1 is SQVTM, CDR2 ANQGSEA. The CDR3 length is 13 residues. With 3 bases removed from V and 3 bases from J, the gap between germline ends came to 8 bases. Written as DNA, the CDR3 is TGCAGCGTTGACGTGGCCCACACCGGGGAGCTGTTTTTT. As protein: CSVDVAHTGELFF.

V and J are TRBV7-7 and TRBJ2-3, with D tentatively TRBD2 (6 bases). The CDR3 is made up of 14 amino acids. Trimming cost V 5 bases and J 6 bases, with 15 bases left between them. Germline V lookup: CDR1 SSHAT, CDR2 FNYEAQ (reference sequence). In DNA, the CDR3 is TGTGCCAGCAGCCCCGGGACTGCGTCGGATACGCAGTATTTT. This gives the protein CASSPGTASDTQYF. The full variable domain, completed using reference TRBV7-7 and TRBJ2-3, is GAGVSQSPRYKVTKRGQDVTLRCDPISSHATLYWYQQALGQGPEFLTYFNYEAQPDKSGLPSDRFSAERPEGSISTLTIQRTEQRDSAMYRCASSPGTASDTQYFGPGTRLTVL.

The sample holds a few counts of this clone. The V call is TRBV2, the J call TRBJ2-2, with a possible D match to TRBD2 (6 bases). This CDR3 has 13 amino acids. V was trimmed by 6 bases and J by 7 bases, leaving 12 bases between them. Germline V gives CDR1 SNHLY, CDR2 FYNNEI. The DNA of the CDR3 is TGTGCCAGCAGCTCCCGGGAGTTCGGGGAGCTGTTTTTT. Translation gives CASSSREFGELFF.

The V and J genes are TRBV14 and TRBJ2-1; 7 bases fit TRBD2. The CDR3 totals 14 residues. The junction had 7 bases not matched to a gene; V was cut back by 4 bases and J by 7 bases. Germline V gene sequence: CDR1 SGHDN, CDR2 FVKESK. This chain's CDR3 is CASSRDYLTNEQFF. CDR3 DNA sequence: TGTGCCAGCAGCCGGGACTATTTGACAAATGAGCAGTTCTTC.